A single T cell receptor (beta chain) is shown here with its context. Its target is not known. The germline V and J ends were trimmed by 2 bases and 4 bases, with 9 bases remaining between them. CDR3 length: 14 amino acids. Germline V lookup: CDR1 MGHRA, CDR2 YSYEKL. The sample belongs to a study of CD8+ T cells in alopecia areata. The study's findings and limits: Higher clonality and more expanded CD8+ clones appeared in lesional than normal scalp.

It was cDNA, reverse transcribed from extracted RNA, that served as the sequencing template. The data were produced by immunoSEQ multiplex PCR, yet TCRdb's version contains in-frame clones alone and is incomplete. The sample includes 150,000 or so clones, under 60% of them seen just once. J is TRBJ1-5 and V is TRBV4-1; maybe TRBD1 (5 bases). This sample comprised CD4+ T cells sorted from blood, obtained at week 0. The clonotype originates from a human donor with alopecia areata. CDR3 DNA: TGCGCCAGCAGCCAAATTGAGGGGAATCAGCCCCAGCATTTT. Its translation: CASSQIEGNQPQHF.